The rows below give T cell receptor beta chains drawn from one sample of a study of blood T cell repertoires in COVID-19. Using immunoSEQ multiplex PCR, the repertoire was profiled, and TCRdb retains in-frame clones only, with some absent. Of approximately 250,000 clones listed, around nine tenths are singletons. The sequencing sample was made of peripheral blood. The source is a man in his forties or fifties with active or convalescent COVID-19. CDR3s include the opening cysteine and the closing phenylalanine or tryptophan. The D gene is left open where the match is weak. Clone size appears in some rows only: once, few, many, or a class for an expanded clone.

d_gene	j_gene	abundance	v_gene	CDR3nt	CDR3aa
-	TRBJ1-2	-	TRBV2	TGTGCCAGCGGACAAGACTATGGCTACACCTTC	CASGQDYGYTF
-	TRBJ1-1	-	TRBV30	TGTGCCTGGAATCCAGGGAACACTGAAGCTTTCTTT	CAWNPGNTEAFF
-	TRBJ1-4	-	TRBV10-3	TGTGCCATCAGTGAGGCACCCAGGATATCCGCAACTAATGAAAAACTGTTTTTT	CAISEAPRISATNEKLFF
TRBD1	TRBJ1-1	-	TRBV5-4	TGTGCCAGCAGTTTGGCGGGGGACAGTGAGAAAGCTTTCTTT	CASSLAGDSEKAFF
TRBD1	TRBJ2-3	once	TRBV7-9	TGTGCCACCAGAGGGGGCCCCACAGATACGCAGTATTTT	CATRGGPTDTQYF
-	TRBJ1-1	-	TRBV30	TGTGCCTGGAGGGGGGGTGGCACTGAAGCTTTCTTT	CAWRGGGTEAFF
TRBD1	TRBJ2-5	-	TRBV5-1	TGCGCCAGCAGCCCCGGGACAGGGGAAATTACGGACTTC	CASSPGTGEITDF
TRBD1	TRBJ1-2	-	TRBV12-3/TRBV12-4	TGTGCCAGCAGCCGAGGGACAGGACGTGGCTACACCTTC	CASSRGTGRGYTF
-	TRBJ2-2	-	TRBV10-3	TGTGCCACCCGACAAGCCCTCGACACCGGGGAGCTGTTTTTT	CATRQALDTGELFF
TRBD2	TRBJ2-2	-	TRBV7-6	TGTGCCAGCAGCCCGGGACTAGCGGGAGGGCCGGCCGGGGAGCTGTTTTTT	CASSPGLAGGPAGELFF
-	TRBJ1-5	-	TRBV6-5	TGTGCCAGCTTACGGGACAAAAATCAGCCCCAGCATTTT	CASLRDKNQPQHF
TRBD1	TRBJ1-2	-	TRBV11-3	TGTGCCAGCAGCTTAGATTCCTCGACAGGGAACTATGGCTACACCTTC	CASSLDSSTGNYGYTF
TRBD1	TRBJ2-1	-	TRBV19	TGTGCCAGTAGACTCGGACAGGGGGCGTTCAATGAGCAGTTCTTC	CASRLGQGAFNEQFF
TRBD2	TRBJ2-2	once	TRBV5-8	TGTGCCAGCAACAAGGATCTAGCGGGAAACACCGGGGAGCTGTTTTTT	CASNKDLAGNTGELFF
-	TRBJ1-1	-	TRBV10-1	TGCGCCAGCAGTGCTGAGACGGACAAGAACACTGAAGCTTTCTTT	CASSAETDKNTEAFF
-	TRBJ1-3	-	TRBV7-9	TGTGCCAGCAGCTTAGACAGTGAAGGAAACACCATATATTTT	CASSLDSEGNTIYF
TRBD2	TRBJ2-1	-	TRBV10-1	TGCGCCAGCAGTGTAGGGCGGGAGTACAATGAGCAGTTCTTC	CASSVGREYNEQFF